This TCR beta chain was retrieved from a study of blood T cell repertoires in COVID-19. Sequenced by immunoSEQ multiplex PCR; TCRdb stores in-frame clones only, minus some. This sample has about 70,000 clones; around nine tenths occur once, and the top ten carry around 13%. J lost 5 bases, V lost 6 bases, and 6 bases had no gene match. The germline V gene encodes CDR1 MNHEY and CDR2 SMNVEV (reference sequence). The CDR3 sequence is 14 residues long. This TCR was sampled from an older woman with acute or convalescent COVID-19. The chain recombines TRBV27 with TRBJ2-1; 8 bases line up with TRBD2. The sequencing input was peripheral blood. CDR3 bases: TGTGCCAGCAGCGGGGGGGTATGGGACAATGAGCAGTTCTTC. It translates to CASSGGVWDNEQFF.